This T cell receptor beta chain was captured by sequencing in a study of blood T cell repertoires in COVID-19. V was cut by 6 bases and J by 11 bases, with 22 bases left in between. The CDR3 is 14 residues long. CDR1 is MNHEY, CDR2 SMNVEV, per germline (reference sequence). The sample holds a few counts of this clone. Clones were read by immunoSEQ multiplex PCR, and TCRdb kept only the in-frame ones, dropping some. The sample contains more than 400,000 clones, 87% of which appear only once. This TCR was recovered from a woman between 18 and 29 years old who had recovered from COVID-19. The chain joins TRBV27 to TRBJ1-1, with D possibly TRBD1 on 6 matching bases. The sequenced sample was PBMCs or T cells enriched from blood (not recorded which). The CDR3 DNA is TGTGCCAGCAGGGCACCGGGACAAGTGTGGATGGCTTTCTTT. Protein product: CASRAPGQVWMAFF.